This T cell receptor (beta chain) appears in the sequencing data of a study of blood T cell repertoires in COVID-19. Study background: There were acute and convalescent COVID-19 samples, and they came from the United States, Italy and Spain. Nucleic acid was either cDNA or gDNA, and it came from T cells, B-cell-depleted T cells, or PBMCs.

Germline values: CDR1 LGHNA, CDR2 YNFKEQ. CDR3 length: 15 amino acids. The V end lost 0 bases, the J end lost 3 bases, and 12 bases lay between the germline ends. In the authors' methods: Estimation of nucleated cell counts was performed using reference gene primer amplification. Produced via immunoSEQ multiplex PCR; TCRdb's table is partial and in-frame only. The V and J calls and the clone size are those of that table, but D and trimming were determined from the DNA. The sample consists of roughly 410,000 clones, more than 70% of them appearing once. Material: peripheral blood. The genes are TRBV4-2 and TRBJ2-7; D is possibly TRBD1 (6 bases). The sequence was obtained from a man aged 40-49 years with acute or convalescent COVID-19. CDR3 loop: CASSQEQGGIYEQYF. CDR3 sequence (DNA): TGTGCCAGCAGCCAAGAACAGGGTGGCATCTACGAGCAGTACTTC.